A single sample gave rise to the 32 T cell receptor beta chains below, sequenced in a study of cytomegalovirus exposure and HLA in healthy donors. PCR used 60 Vbeta primers and 13 Jbeta primers. TCRdb keeps only in-frame clones here, not all; method: immunoSEQ multiplex PCR. The table has around 37,000 clones, approximately 80% seen once. Sequenced material: PBMCs. Receptors were obtained from a woman aged 18 to 35 in good health and CMV-seropositive.

The V call is TRBV7-6, the J call TRBJ1-2; a weak D match, TRBD1 (5 bases). Germline lookup yields CDR1 SGHVS and CDR2 FNYEAQ. The CDR3 consists of 13 residues. Trimming took off 4 bases at V and 13 bases at J, with 19 bases between the two ends. The CDR3 region is CASSSSDPGTPTF. In nucleotides, the CDR3 is TGTGCCAGCAGCTCCTCTGACCCTGGGACTCCCACCTTC. Full variable domain (remainder filled in from reference TRBV7-6 and TRBJ1-2): GAGVSQSPRYKVTKRGQDVALRCDPISGHVSLYWYRQALGQGPEFLTYFNYEAQQDKSGLPNDRFSAERPEGSISTLTIQRTEQRDSAMYRCASSSSDPGTPTFGSGTRLTVV.

This clone occurred once. The chain couples TRBV7-9 to TRBJ1-1; TRBD1 matches at 8 bases. The ends lost 5 bases at V and 4 bases at J; junction bases unmatched: 9. CDR1 and CDR2 from the germline V gene are SEHNR and FQNEAQ (reference sequence). The CDR3 contains 15 residues. CDR3 residues: CASSHTRQGSTEAFF. Here the CDR3 DNA reads TGTGCCAGCAGCCATACGCGACAGGGGAGCACTGAAGCTTTCTTT.

The J gene is TRBJ2-7, the V gene TRBV4-3; no definite D call. The CDR3 spans 13 residues. Trimming pared 0 bases from V and 4 bases from J, leaving 7 bases between. Germline V gives CDR1 LGHNA, CDR2 YSLEER. The CDR3 DNA follows: TGCGCCAGCAGCCAAGAATTGAGGTACGAGCAGTACTTC. It is translated as CASSQELRYEQYF.

The J gene is TRBJ1-2, the V gene TRBV6-5; D unresolved. The CDR3 runs 16 residues. Trimming removed 0 bases at V and 7 bases at J, with 18 bases between. Looked up from germline, CDR1 is MNHEY and CDR2 is SVGAGI. The CDR3 reads CASSYSWEVPKGGYTF. The CDR3 DNA reads as TGTGCCAGCAGTTACTCCTGGGAGGTCCCCAAGGGTGGCTACACCTTC.

The chain carries TRBV5-4 and TRBJ1-6, with 7 bases identical to TRBD1. The CDR3 loop spans 15 amino acids. Trimming cost V 5 bases and J 2 bases; bases outside gene matches: 4. CDR1 and CDR2 (germline): SGHNT, YYREEE (reference sequence). This chain's CDR3 is CASSPGQTYNSPLHF. The CDR3 DNA reads TGTGCCAGCAGTCCGGGACAGACCTATAATTCACCCCTCCACTTT.

This chain connects TRBV6-4 to TRBJ2-3; 8 bases match TRBD2. The CDR3 spans 14 residues. The V gene's germline CDR1 is MRHNA and CDR2 SNTAGT. J was trimmed by 4 bases and V by 5 bases; bases with no gene match: 5. In DNA, the CDR3 is TGTGCCAGCAGTCATACTAGCGGCGCAGATACGCAGTATTTT. Translated, it gives CASSHTSGADTQYF.

This sequence joins TRBV28 and TRBJ2-7; D perhaps matches TRBD2 (6 bases). The CDR3 spans 14 residues. V was shortened by 5 bases and J by 2 bases, with 13 bases between the two germline ends. Germline CDR1 MDHEN, CDR2 SYDVKM. The CDR3 region has the DNA TGTGCCAGCAGTCCGGGACTCGAGCCCTACGAGCAGTACTTC. Its protein product is CASSPGLEPYEQYF.

A single count supports this clone. This chain links TRBV5-6 with TRBJ2-1, with no clear D. Trimming pared 1 base from V and 7 bases from J, leaving 15 bases between. The CDR3 runs to 15 residues. Germline CDR1 SGHDT, CDR2 YYEEEE. CDR3 loop: CASSLSAGFKNEQFF. The CDR3 DNA reads TGTGCCAGCAGCTTGTCGGCCGGGTTTAAAAATGAGCAGTTCTTC. Full variable domain (remainder filled in from reference TRBV5-6 and TRBJ2-1): DAGVTQSPTHLIKTRGQQVTLRCSPKSGHDTVSWYQQALGQGPQFIFQYYEEEERQRGNFPDRFSGHQFPNYSSELNVNALLLGDSALYLCASSLSAGFKNEQFFGPGTRLTVL.

The chain is built from TRBV7-2 and TRBJ1-1; D is uncertain. V shed 2 bases and J shed 8 bases, with 12 bases lying between them. This CDR3 is 13 amino acids long. Germline V lookup: CDR1 SGHTA, CDR2 FQGNSA. The CDR3 is CASSLLTLGEAFF. Here the CDR3 DNA reads TGTGCCAGCAGCTTATTAACCCTTGGCGAAGCTTTCTTT.

The V and J genes are TRBV28 and TRBJ2-7; TRBD1 agrees at 7 bases. V shed 5 bases and J 4 bases; nucleotides not matched to a gene: 8. Germline V lookup: CDR1 MDHEN, CDR2 SYDVKM. The CDR3 totals 14 residues. CDR3: CASSRGDRPYEQYF. CDR3 in DNA: TGTGCCAGCAGTCGTGGGGACAGACCTTACGAGCAGTACTTC.

The chain combines TRBV28 with TRBJ2-2; 10 bases line up with TRBD1. Germline CDR1 and CDR2: MDHEN and SYDVKM. Trimming cost V 4 bases and J 4 bases; bases outside gene matches: 9. The CDR3 runs to 17 residues. CDR3 loop: CASSWLTGGGGTGELFF. CDR3 sequence (DNA): TGTGCCAGCAGTTGGTTGACAGGGGGCGGCGGCACCGGGGAGCTGTTTTTT.

This clone has more than one count but fewer than ten. V gene TRBV6-5 combines with J gene TRBJ1-3, with 7 bases lining up with TRBD1. The CDR3 consists of 14 residues. V trimming: 7 bases; J trimming: 5 bases; junction bases outside the gene matches: 8. Per germline, CDR1 MNHEY and CDR2 SVGAGI. In DNA form, the CDR3 reads TGTGCCAGCACCCGGGGGGGACAGCGAAACACCATATATTTT. Protein sequence: CASTRGGQRNTIYF.

This clone has only a few counts. This chain links TRBV7-8 with TRBJ2-7; the match to TRBD2 covers 9 bases. Germline-derived CDR1 and CDR2 are SGHVS and FQNEAQ. Unmatched junction bases numbered 3, after V lost 4 bases and J lost 2 bases. The CDR3 is 14 amino acids. The CDR3 here is CASSWREGTYEQYF. The CDR3 DNA reads as TGTGCCAGCAGCTGGCGGGAGGGGACCTACGAGCAGTACTTC.

The rearrangement links TRBV15 to TRBJ2-7, with a possible D match to TRBD2 (5 bases). The CDR3 has 16 amino acids. Germline loops: CDR1 LNHNV, CDR2 YYDKDF (reference sequence). V dropped 5 bases and J dropped 0 bases, with 17 bases sitting between them. The CDR3 DNA sequence: TGTGCCACCAGCGGCCTACGAGGGATTAACTCCTACGAGCAGTACTTC. It specifies CATSGLRGINSYEQYF. The entire variable domain, with the rest obtained from reference TRBV15 and TRBJ2-7, is as follows: DAMVIQNPRYQVTQFGKPVTLSCSQTLNHNVMYWYQQKSSQAPKLLFHYYDKDFNNEADTPDNFQSRRPNTSFCFLDIRSPGLGDTAMYLCATSGLRGINSYEQYFGPGTRLTVT.

This chain joins TRBV9 and TRBJ2-2, with a tentative D call TRBD1 (5 bases). The CDR3 sequence is 15 residues long. Germline V gene lookup returns CDR1 SGDLS and CDR2 YYNGEE. Trimming took 0 bases from V and 3 from J, leaving 9 bases between them. In DNA, the CDR3 is TGTGCCAGCAGCGTAGGGGGCGCCGACACCGGGGAGCTGTTTTTT. Protein sequence: CASSVGGADTGELFF. The full variable domain, with the rest looked up from reference TRBV9 and TRBJ2-2, is DSGVTQTPKHLITATGQRVTLRCSPRSGDLSVYWYQQSLDQGLQFLIQYYNGEERAKGNILERFSAQQFPDLHSELNLSSLELGDSALYFCASSVGGADTGELFFGEGSRLTVL.

This clone occurred once. The chain employs TRBV28 and TRBJ2-5; D perhaps matches TRBD1 (5 bases). The CDR3 sequence is 13 residues long. Germline loops: CDR1 MDHEN, CDR2 SYDVKM. V lost 8 bases to trimming and J lost 1 base, with 11 bases between them. This CDR3 reads CASGAGGQETQYF. The CDR3 DNA reads TGTGCCAGCGGGGCCGGTGGCCAAGAGACCCAGTACTTC.

V and J are TRBV5-4 and TRBJ1-1; D might be TRBD1 (5 bases). The CDR3 loop spans 13 amino acids. CDR1 and CDR2 (germline): SGHNT, YYREEE (reference sequence). V was cut by 4 bases and J by 8 bases, with 15 bases left in between. The CDR3 here is CASSAGRPMEAFF. CDR3 nucleotides: TGTGCCAGCAGCGCGGGACGGCCCATGGAAGCTTTCTTT.

This sequence joins TRBV7-2 and TRBJ1-1; D may be TRBD1 (6 bases). CDR1 and CDR2 from the germline V gene are SGHTA and FQGNSA. The CDR3 length is 15 residues. Trimming took 2 bases from V and 4 from J, leaving 14 bases between them. CDR3: CASSLIPAGATEAFF. CDR3 nucleotide sequence: TGTGCCAGCAGCTTAATTCCTGCAGGGGCCACTGAAGCTTTCTTT. The whole variable domain, filled in from reference TRBV7-2 and TRBJ1-1, reads GAGVSQSPSNKVTEKGKDVELRCDPISGHTALYWYRQSLGQGLEFLIYFQGNSAPDKSGLPSDRFSAERTGGSVSTLTIQRTQQEDSAVYLCASSLIPAGATEAFFGQGTRLTVV.

This chain joins TRBV14 and TRBJ2-2; 12 nucleotides agree with TRBD1. This CDR3 is 16 amino acids long. CDR1 and CDR2 (germline): SGHDN, FVKESK. V gave up 5 bases and J gave up 6 bases; unmatched junction bases: 7. The CDR3 bases are TGTGCCAGCAGCTTCTGGGGACAGGGGGCAGCCGGGGAGCTGTTTTTT. Its translation: CASSFWGQGAAGELFF. Combining the CDR3 with reference TRBV14 and TRBJ2-2 gives the whole variable domain EAGVTQFPSHSVIEKGQTVTLRCDPISGHDNLYWYRRVMGKEIKFLLHFVKESKQDESGMPNNRFLAERTGGTYSTLKVQPAELEDSGVYFCASSFWGQGAAGELFFGEGSRLTVL.

V gene TRBV7-8 combines with J gene TRBJ2-2, with D possibly being TRBD2 (6 bases). The ends were cut back, 2 bases at V and 6 bases at J, with 16 bases in the middle. This CDR3 spans 16 amino acids. Germline V lookup: CDR1 SGHVS, CDR2 FQNEAQ. The chain's CDR3 is CASSLLAIGSPGELFF. The DNA for the CDR3 is TGTGCCAGCAGCTTACTTGCGATCGGGAGCCCCGGGGAGCTGTTTTTT.

The CDR3 region has the DNA TGCGCCAGCAGCCGGGTACTAGCGGGGTCCAACATTCAGTACTTC. Encoded protein: CASSRVLAGSNIQYF. The chain uses TRBV4-3 and TRBJ2-4; 10 bases fit TRBD2. The CDR3 totals 15 residues. Trimming at V came to 4 bases and at J to 7 bases, leaving 7 bases not matched to a gene. CDR1 and CDR2 (germline): LGHNA, YSLEER.

By its share, this clone is medium-sized. This chain connects TRBV25-1 to TRBJ2-1, with D possibly TRBD2 on 5 matching bases. The germline V gene encodes CDR1 MGHDK and CDR2 SYGVNS. V lost 4 bases to trimming and J lost 8 bases, with 12 bases between them. This CDR3 comprises 13 residues. The CDR3 here is CASSVTSMDEQFF. The CDR3 DNA reads TGTGCCAGCAGTGTCACTAGTATGGATGAGCAGTTCTTC. Combining the CDR3 with reference TRBV25-1 and TRBJ2-1 gives the whole variable domain EADIYQTPRYLVIGTGKKITLECSQTMGHDKMYWYQQDPGMELHLIHYSYGVNSTEKGDLSSESTVSRIRTEHFPLTLESARPSHTSQYLCASSVTSMDEQFFGPGTRLTVL.

This clone was seen a single time. The chain links TRBV7-8 to TRBJ1-6; the D gene is possibly TRBD1 (6 bases). Trimming removed 0 bases at V and 7 bases at J, with 16 bases between. The germline V gene encodes CDR1 SGHVS and CDR2 FQNEAQ. This CDR3 is 17 amino acids long. CDR3 in amino acids: CASSLAIIPGENSPLHF. The CDR3 bases are TGTGCCAGCAGCTTAGCAATTATTCCAGGGGAAAATTCACCCCTCCACTTT.

V gene TRBV30 combines with J gene TRBJ2-3; the D gene is possibly TRBD2 (6 bases). CDR1 is GTSNPN, CDR2 SVGIG, per germline (reference sequence). This CDR3 has 15 amino acids. V dropped 5 bases and J dropped 6 bases, with 21 bases sitting between them. CDR3 sequence reads: CAWDRDSARPDTQYF. CDR3 sequence (DNA): TGTGCCTGGGACCGGGACTCTGCACGCCCGGATACGCAGTATTTT.

This chain joins TRBV4-1 and TRBJ2-4, with a possible D match to TRBD2 (5 bases). V was clipped by 0 bases and J by 6 bases, with 15 bases between them. In germline, CDR1 is MGHRA, CDR2 YSYEKL. This CDR3 is built from 16 residues. The CDR3 here is CASSQEPPGSGNIQYF. CDR3 nucleotide sequence: TGCGCCAGCAGCCAAGAACCCCCGGGGAGTGGAAACATTCAGTACTTC.

This chain links TRBV7-6 with TRBJ2-1; 9 bases match TRBD2. J lost 7 bases, V lost 2 bases, and 9 bases had no gene match. CDR3 length: 16 residues. CDR1 is SGHVS, CDR2 FNYEAQ, per germline. CDR3 region: CASSLFTAGGRNEQFF. The CDR3, as DNA: TGTGCCAGCAGCTTATTCACAGCGGGGGGAAGGAATGAGCAGTTCTTC.

This chain joins TRBV6-1 and TRBJ2-7; 7 nucleotides agree with TRBD1. With V trimmed by 7 bases and J by 6 bases, 9 bases remained unmatched. The germline CDR1 and CDR2 sequences are MNHNS and SASEGT. The CDR3 loop spans 13 amino acids. Written as DNA, the CDR3 is TGTGCCAGCATGGGGACAGCCCCTCCCGAGCAGTACTTC. This sequence encodes CASMGTAPPEQYF.

This clone was seen only once. The V call is TRBV27, the J call TRBJ2-1; 9 bases fit TRBD1. Per the germline V gene, CDR1 is MNHEY and CDR2 is SMNVEV (reference sequence). This CDR3 spans 15 amino acids. The V gene end was trimmed by 4 bases and the J gene end by 4 bases; junction bases not matched to a gene: 5. The CDR3 coding sequence is TGTGCCAGCAGTTCGGGGACAGGGATTTACAATGAGCAGTTCTTC. Residues: CASSSGTGIYNEQFF.

The chain links TRBV5-1 to TRBJ2-5; unclear D gene. The germline V gene encodes CDR1 SGHRS and CDR2 YFSETQ. V was cut by 5 bases and J by 0 bases, with 5 bases left in between. This CDR3 is 12 amino acids long. This CDR3 reads CASRYDQETQYF. CDR3 DNA: TGCGCCAGCAGGTATGACCAAGAGACCCAGTACTTC. Looking up the rest from reference TRBV5-1 and TRBJ2-5 gives the full variable domain: KAGVTQTPRYLIKTRGQQVTLSCSPISGHRSVSWYQQTPGQGLQFLFEYFSETQRNKGNFPGRFSGRQFSNSRSEMNVSTLELGDSALYLCASRYDQETQYFGPGTRLLVL.

This sequence joins TRBV7-2 and TRBJ2-2; 10 bases match TRBD1. The CDR3 contains 14 residues. Germline CDR1 SGHTA, CDR2 FQGNSA. Trimming cost V 5 bases and J 7 bases; bases outside gene matches: 4. CDR3 coding DNA: TGTGCCAGCAGCCGACAGGGGGCAAGCGGGGAGCTGTTTTTT. It translates to CASSRQGASGELFF.

The rearrangement uses TRBV19 and TRBJ1-2; TRBD1 aligns across 7 bases. This CDR3 comprises 13 residues. Germline CDR1 is LNHDA and CDR2 is SQIVND (reference sequence). J was trimmed by 4 bases and V by 4 bases; bases with no gene match: 3. The CDR3 bases are TGTGCCAGTAGTAAGGGACAGCCCTATGGCTACACCTTC. This translates into CASSKGQPYGYTF. The variable domain in full, completed from reference TRBV19 and TRBJ1-2, reads DGGITQSPKYLFRKEGQNVTLSCEQNLNHDAMYWYRQDPGQGLRLIYYSQIVNDFQKGDIAEGYSVSREKKESFPLTVTSAQKNPTAFYLCASSKGQPYGYTFGSGTRLTVV.

The CDR3 nucleotides are TGCGCCAGCAGTGTGGAGGGGGCTACTTTCTATGGCTACACCTTC. This encodes CASSVEGATFYGYTF. This rearrangement joins TRBV10-1 to TRBJ1-2; TRBD1 matches 7 bases. Germline loops: CDR1 WNHNN, CDR2 SYGVQD (reference sequence). The length of the CDR3 is 15 residues. V was clipped by 4 bases and J by 4 bases; unmatched bases: 9.